The 16 T cell receptor beta chains in this list originate from one sample, sequenced in a study of HIV-infected patients and healthy controls. TCRdb called the 5' RACE reads again in MiXCR, with one record for every CDR3 protein. The sample yields approximately 64,000 distinct CDR3 sequences, roughly a fifth seen once. Sequencing used CD4+ T cells from blood. Receptors were obtained from a human donor in good health.

The V gene is TRBV6-4, the J gene TRBJ1-1, with 10 bases that match TRBD1. Germline-derived CDR1 and CDR2 are MRHNA and SNTAGT. V gave up 6 bases and J gave up 4 bases; unmatched junction bases: 8. The CDR3 length is 15 residues. CDR3 region: CASSDRGPWTTEAFF. In nucleotides, the CDR3 is TGTGCCAGCAGCGACAGGGGGCCCTGGACCACTGAAGCTTTCTTT.

The DNA of the CDR3 is TGTGCCAGCAGCATGGGTCCGCTTCAGTACTTC. Residues: CASSMGPLQYF. The V and J genes are TRBV11-2 and TRBJ2-4; D unclear. Trimming removed 5 bases at V and 11 bases at J, with 10 bases between. Germline V gene lookup returns CDR1 SGHAT and CDR2 FQNNGV. There are 11 residues in the CDR3.

This clonotype was detected only a few times. The chain uses TRBV20-1 and TRBJ2-7; 12 bases map to TRBD2. From germline, CDR1 is DFQATT and CDR2 SNEGSKA (reference sequence). CDR3 length: 16 residues. Trimming at V came to 1 base and at J to 3 bases, leaving 7 bases not matched to a gene. The CDR3 spells CSARAWTSGALYEQYF. CDR3 DNA sequence: TGCAGTGCTAGAGCCTGGACTAGCGGGGCCCTCTACGAGCAGTACTTC.

This clonotype has more than one count but fewer than ten. DNA of the CDR3: TGCGCCAGCAGCTTTACAGGGCAGGGGAACACTGAAGCTTTCTTT. Its protein product is CASSFTGQGNTEAFF. This rearrangement joins TRBV5-1 to TRBJ1-1; maybe TRBD1 (6 bases). Trimming removed 2 bases from V and 1 base from J, with 12 bases in between. The CDR3 has 15 amino acids. Looked up from germline, CDR1 is SGHRS and CDR2 is YFSETQ.

The chain is built from TRBV12-3 or TRBV12-4 and TRBJ1-2, with D uncertain. The V end lost 1 base, the J end lost 1 base, and 16 bases lay between the germline ends. The CDR3 has 17 residues. The CDR3 sequence: CASSLGSGGPVNYGYTF. The CDR3 DNA sequence: TGTGCCAGCAGTTTAGGCTCCGGTGGTCCTGTTAACTATGGCTACACCTTC.

This clonotype is medium-sized in the sample. The chain carries TRBV20-1 and TRBJ1-1; unclear D gene. This CDR3 has 13 amino acids. Germline lookup yields CDR1 DFQATT and CDR2 SNEGSKA (reference sequence). Deletions cut 3 bases from V and 4 bases from J, with 12 bases between. This CDR3 is CSASWPSFTEAFF. The CDR3 bases are TGCAGTGCTAGCTGGCCCAGCTTCACTGAAGCTTTCTTT.

The chain joins TRBV18 to TRBJ2-5, with 14 bases that match TRBD2. The CDR3 consists of 14 residues. The ends lost 6 bases at V and 4 bases at J; junction bases unmatched: 1. From germline, CDR1 is KGHSH and CDR2 LQKENI. The CDR3 DNA is TGTGCCAGCTCCGGACTAGCGGGAGGAGAGACCCAGTACTTC. Protein: CASSGLAGGETQYF. Complete variable domain (other parts from reference TRBV18 and TRBJ2-5): NAGVMQNPRHLVRRRGQEARLRCSPMKGHSHVYWYRQLPEEGLKFMVYLQKENIIDESGMPKERFSAEFPKEGPSILRIQQVVRGDSAAYFCASSGLAGGETQYFGPGTRLLVL.

This clonotype showed up just a few times. The chain employs TRBV5-5 and TRBJ2-5; 7 bases are a match to TRBD2. CDR1 and CDR2 from the germline V gene are SGHKS and YYEKEE (reference sequence). Trimming removed 5 bases from V and 6 bases from J; junction bases left unmatched: 7. The CDR3 spans 13 residues. The CDR3 nucleotides are TGTGCCAGCAGTTGGACGCGGGAGCAGACCCAGTACTTC. Translation: CASSWTREQTQYF.

Only a few counts were recorded for this clonotype. V gene TRBV7-3 combines with J gene TRBJ1-1, with 7 bases identical to TRBD1. Germline V gene data show CDR1 as SGHTA and CDR2 as FQGTGA. The junction had 12 bases not matched to a gene; V was cut back by 5 bases and J by 6 bases. This CDR3 contains 15 residues. The CDR3 region has the DNA TGTGCCAGCAGCCCCTCTCTTGACAGGGCGGCTGAAGCTTTCTTT. Translated, it gives CASSPSLDRAAEAFF.

The chain joins TRBV29-1 to TRBJ1-2; tentative D call: TRBD1 (6 bases). CDR1 is SQVTM and CDR2 is ANQGSEA in the germline V gene. CDR3 length: 14 amino acids. V dropped 6 bases and J dropped 0 bases, with 14 bases sitting between them. The CDR3 sequence: CSVVLQGTNYGYTF. The CDR3 nucleotides are TGCAGCGTGGTCCTTCAGGGGACTAACTATGGCTACACCTTC.

In its sample, this clonotype was seen a few times. The chain has TRBV12-3 or TRBV12-4 and TRBJ2-6; TRBD1 agrees at 9 bases. The CDR3 runs 19 residues. Trimming cost V 6 bases and J 0 bases; bases outside gene matches: 12. The CDR3 DNA follows: TGTGCCAGCAGCCTAAGGGACAGGGCTTACTCCTCTGGGGCCAACGTCCTGACTTTC. Amino acids: CASSLRDRAYSSGANVLTF.

This clonotype was picked up many times. This chain uses TRBV29-1 with TRBJ2-2; 8 bases are shared with TRBD1. CDR1 and CDR2 from the germline V gene are SQVTM and ANQGSEA. There are 15 residues in the CDR3. With V trimmed by 7 bases and J by 2 bases, 9 bases remained unmatched. The CDR3 DNA reads as TGCAGCGGCAGACGACAGGGGTCCAACACCGGGGAGCTGTTTTTT. It encodes CSGRRQGSNTGELFF.

This clonotype was picked up many times. The J gene is TRBJ2-2, the V gene TRBV5-5, with D possibly TRBD1 on 5 matching bases. The CDR3 length is 18 residues. Germline CDR1 and CDR2: SGHKS and YYEKEE (reference sequence). V was trimmed by 0 bases and J by 4 bases, leaving 19 bases between them. The CDR3 coding sequence is TGTGCCAGCAGCTTGGGCCCCTCAATAGGGGTAAGCACCGGGGAGCTGTTTTTT. Its protein product is CASSLGPSIGVSTGELFF.

This chain uses TRBV29-1 with TRBJ1-1; TRBD1 matches at 8 bases. CDR1 and CDR2 from the germline V gene are SQVTM and ANQGSEA. The CDR3 has 13 residues. The V and J ends lost 7 bases and 2 bases, in that order; junction bases with no gene match: 6. The CDR3 loop is CSAQGQGNTEAFF. The CDR3 DNA sequence: TGCAGCGCGCAAGGACAGGGAAACACTGAAGCTTTCTTT.

This clonotype is a singleton in its sample. This chain connects TRBV2 to TRBJ2-1; TRBD1 is a possible D gene (5 bases). CDR3 length: 14 residues. V lost 6 bases and J lost 0, with 9 bases in between. Looked up from germline, CDR1 is SNHLY and CDR2 is FYNNEI. The CDR3 DNA is TGTGCCAGCAGAAGGGGTGGCTCCTACAATGAGCAGTTCTTC. The encoded protein is CASRRGGSYNEQFF.

The rearrangement uses TRBV3-1 and TRBJ2-7; 14 bases map to TRBD2. The J segment lost 7 bases and the V segment lost 6 bases, leaving 5 bases of the junction unmatched. The CDR3 is made up of 14 amino acids. Germline-derived CDR1 and CDR2 are LGHDT and YNNKEL (reference sequence). The CDR3, as DNA: TGTGCCAGCAGTCGGACTAGCGGGGGGACTGAGCAGTACTTC. Translation gives CASSRTSGGTEQYF.